This T cell receptor (beta chain) was retrieved from a study of T-cell reconstitution after alpha-beta-depleted transplantation in children (dated by TCRdb to 2016 to 2017). Describing the broader study: The study quantitatively tracked T-cell immune reconstitution after TCRalphabeta/CD19-depleted allogeneic hematopoietic cell transplantation in children using TCR repertoire profiling.

The V and J ends are trimmed by 7 bases and 10 bases, leaving 13 bases between them. CDR1 and CDR2 were assigned from the germline V gene as SQVTM and ANQGSEA. Its CDR3 holds 10 amino acids, cysteine through phenylalanine. The sequence is cut down to CDR3 DNA, 30 bases in frame from base 1. The library was built by means of PCR. Sequencing used an Illumina HiSeq 2500. TCR library preparation used molecular barcoding, with unique molecular identifiers applied to normalize quantification of the TCRbeta repertoire. The public reads were reanalyzed by TCRdb: fastp trimming at Q25, MiXCR alignment, in-frame beta chains only. Records with the same CDR3 protein are collapsed into one entry carrying the most frequent genes and DNA. The sample table records about 310,000 distinct CDR3 sequences; around 20% of these occur just once. The ten largest clones add up to approximately 10% of the sample. The treatment or condition label on this specimen signifies: allogeneic hematopoietic cell transplantation with graft depleted of TCRalphabeta T cells and CD19 B cells. The children who served as transplant recipients had been given grafts of TCRalphabeta/CD19-depleted allogeneic hematopoietic cells.

Overall study results and their limits: In some patients, the high TCRbeta diversity seen at day 60 was put down to recipient T cells and intrathymic progenitors that had survived conditioning. The frequencies of hyperexpanded clones fell over the following months, and after one year, T-cell counts and TCRbeta diversity were mostly attributed to newly produced T cells. About two months after transplant, the apparently early recovery of alphabetaT-cell counts reportedly depended on just several hundred clones that had expanded rapidly and came from non-depleted graft cells.

About this clonotype itself: The clone's antigen remains unknown. Base qualities are not at hand, and no much larger clone is one base apart.

In this chain, TRBV29-1 is recombined with TRBJ2-5, with the D segment identity uncertain. This sequence was found in a male patient between 10 and 17 years old who had a stem cell transplant for acute lymphoblastic leukemia, so the T cells may come from the graft donor. Sequenced here: PBMCs, mostly from graft donor cells, sampled 180 days after TCRalphabeta/CD19-depleted stem cell transplant. In nucleotides, the sequence is TGCAGCGCGCGCGTGCAAAGCCAGTACTTC. It specifies CSARVQSQYF.